A selection of T cell receptor beta chains follows, all from one sample in a study of cytomegalovirus exposure and HLA in healthy donors. Libraries were prepared by immunoSEQ multiplex PCR; TCRdb keeps only in-frame clonotypes and omits some of them. The table records about 190,000 clones, around 86% of them present only once. Sequences were obtained from PBMCs. All receptors derive from a man aged 40-49 years in good health and CMV-seropositive. The CDR3 runs from the conserved cysteine through the conserved F or W. D genes are given only for firm matches. Clone size appears in some rows only: once, few, many, or a class for an expanded clone.

clone_size: NA
v_call: TRBV27
d_call: NA
j_call: TRBJ1-5
cdr3_nt: TGTGCCAGCAGTTTGGGAGGGTTTGATCAGCCCCAGCATTTT
cdr3_aa: CASSLGGFDQPQHF

clone_size: NA
v_call: TRBV5-6
d_call: NA
j_call: TRBJ2-1
cdr3_nt: TGTGCCAGCAGCTTTAGGGGGGTGACAGGGTTTCAGGGCAATGAGCAGTTCTTC
cdr3_aa: CASSFRGVTGFQGNEQFF

clone_size: few
v_call: TRBV30
d_call: NA
j_call: TRBJ2-5
cdr3_nt: TGTGCCTGCCGAGGAGCGGAAGAGACCCAGTACTTC
cdr3_aa: CACRGAEETQYF

clone_size: NA
v_call: TRBV27
d_call: NA
j_call: TRBJ2-3
cdr3_nt: TGTGCCAGCAGTTCTCTAGTACCAGATACGCAGTATTTT
cdr3_aa: CASSSLVPDTQYF

clone_size: NA
v_call: TRBV7-9
d_call: NA
j_call: TRBJ2-2
cdr3_nt: TGTGCCAGCAGCTTAGCCCCTCTCGGGGAGCTGTTTTTT
cdr3_aa: CASSLAPLGELFF

clone_size: NA
v_call: TRBV6-6
d_call: TRBD1
j_call: TRBJ1-4
cdr3_nt: TGTGCCAGCAGGTCGTCCGGACAGGCGCAAAAACTGTTTTTT
cdr3_aa: CASRSSGQAQKLFF

clone_size: NA
v_call: TRBV7-9
d_call: NA
j_call: TRBJ2-7
cdr3_nt: TGTGCCAGCAGCTTAGTAGCAGGGGCCTACGAGCAGTACTTC
cdr3_aa: CASSLVAGAYEQYF

clone_size: NA
v_call: TRBV6-4
d_call: TRBD2
j_call: TRBJ2-1
cdr3_nt: TGTGCCAGCAGTGTGAAGCGGGGAGTCTCCTACAATGAGCAGTTCTTC
cdr3_aa: CASSVKRGVSYNEQFF

clone_size: NA
v_call: TRBV7-7
d_call: NA
j_call: TRBJ2-7
cdr3_nt: TGTGCTAGCACTACCTACGAGCAGTACTTC
cdr3_aa: CASTTYEQYF

clone_size: few
v_call: TRBV10-3
d_call: NA
j_call: TRBJ1-4
cdr3_nt: TGTGCCATCAGTGCGAGGACAGAGGTTAATGAAAAACTGTTTTTT
cdr3_aa: CAISARTEVNEKLFF

clone_size: NA
v_call: TRBV9
d_call: TRBD1
j_call: TRBJ2-7
cdr3_nt: TGTGCCAGCAGCGGAGGCGACAGGGGGATCTACGAGCAGTACTTC
cdr3_aa: CASSGGDRGIYEQYF

clone_size: NA
v_call: TRBV9
d_call: NA
j_call: TRBJ2-7
cdr3_nt: TGTGCCAGCAGCCCTGCTAGCGCTTTCTCCTACGAGCAGTACTTC
cdr3_aa: CASSPASAFSYEQYF

clone_size: NA
v_call: TRBV7-2
d_call: NA
j_call: TRBJ1-2
cdr3_nt: TGTGCCAGCAGCTTAGTATCTATTAACTATGGCTACACCTTC
cdr3_aa: CASSLVSINYGYTF

clone_size: NA
v_call: TRBV27
d_call: NA
j_call: TRBJ1-2
cdr3_nt: TGTGCCAGCAGTGAGGACAGCCAGTATGGCTACACCTTC
cdr3_aa: CASSEDSQYGYTF

clone_size: NA
v_call: TRBV29-1
d_call: TRBD1
j_call: TRBJ1-4
cdr3_nt: TGCAGCGTTCCCACTACGGACAGGGGTAATGAAAACCTGTTTTTT
cdr3_aa: CSVPTTDRGNENLFF

clone_size: NA
v_call: TRBV7-6
d_call: NA
j_call: TRBJ2-2
cdr3_nt: TGTGCCAGCAGCTTACTCACAGGGAGGGGAACCGGGGAGCTGTTTTTT
cdr3_aa: CASSLLTGRGTGELFF

clone_size: NA
v_call: TRBV12-5
d_call: NA
j_call: TRBJ1-2
cdr3_nt: TGTGCTAGTGGTCTATTCTTGCGGGGACTGAACTATGGCTACACCTTC
cdr3_aa: CASGLFLRGLNYGYTF

clone_size: few
v_call: TRBV25-1
d_call: NA
j_call: TRBJ1-2
cdr3_nt: TGTGCCAGCAGTGAAACGGTCGGTGCGAACACCTTC
cdr3_aa: CASSETVGANTF

clone_size: NA
v_call: TRBV9
d_call: TRBD2
j_call: TRBJ2-3
cdr3_nt: TGTGCCAGCAGCCTCCCGGGGACTAGCGGGGGTCCCTACACAGATACGCAGTATTTT
cdr3_aa: CASSLPGTSGGPYTDTQYF

clone_size: few
v_call: TRBV2
d_call: NA
j_call: TRBJ1-5
cdr3_nt: TGTGCCAGCAGTGATGAGGATCAGCCCCAGCATTTT
cdr3_aa: CASSDEDQPQHF

clone_size: few
v_call: TRBV4-3
d_call: NA
j_call: TRBJ1-1
cdr3_nt: TGCGCCAGCAGCCGGATGGCAGGGACTGAAGCTTTCTTT
cdr3_aa: CASSRMAGTEAFF

clone_size: NA
v_call: TRBV6-6
d_call: NA
j_call: TRBJ2-7
cdr3_nt: TGTGCCAGCAGTTACCAGGGGCCCTACGAGCAGTACTTC
cdr3_aa: CASSYQGPYEQYF

clone_size: NA
v_call: TRBV18
d_call: NA
j_call: TRBJ1-5
cdr3_nt: TGTGCCAGCTCCCTTAGCAATCAGCCCCAGCATTTT
cdr3_aa: CASSLSNQPQHF

clone_size: NA
v_call: TRBV6-6
d_call: NA
j_call: TRBJ2-3
cdr3_nt: TGTGCCAGCAGCAAAGCGGGCACAGATACGCAGTATTTT
cdr3_aa: CASSKAGTDTQYF

clone_size: NA
v_call: TRBV14
d_call: NA
j_call: TRBJ2-3
cdr3_nt: TGTGCCAGCAGCCGCCGCGCGGATACGCAGTATTTT
cdr3_aa: CASSRRADTQYF

clone_size: NA
v_call: TRBV6-6
d_call: NA
j_call: TRBJ1-2
cdr3_nt: TGTGCCAGCAGTTACCCCGCCACCCCGGGGGAGAAGGGCTACACCTTC
cdr3_aa: CASSYPATPGEKGYTF

clone_size: few
v_call: TRBV27
d_call: TRBD1
j_call: TRBJ1-2
cdr3_nt: TGTGCCAGATCAAAGGGGGCTTACGGCTACACCTTC
cdr3_aa: CARSKGAYGYTF

clone_size: NA
v_call: TRBV2
d_call: TRBD2
j_call: TRBJ2-1
cdr3_nt: TGTGCCAGCAGAGAGGGGCTAGCGGGGGTATACAATGAGCAGTTCTTC
cdr3_aa: CASREGLAGVYNEQFF

clone_size: once
v_call: TRBV7-3
d_call: TRBD1
j_call: TRBJ2-1
cdr3_nt: TGTGCCAGCAGCTCGGGACAGGGGCTGAATGAGCAGTTCTTC
cdr3_aa: CASSSGQGLNEQFF

clone_size: few
v_call: TRBV7-9
d_call: NA
j_call: TRBJ2-7
cdr3_nt: TGTGCCAGCAGCTTAGGGCAGGGGTTCGCTGAGCAGTACTTC
cdr3_aa: CASSLGQGFAEQYF

clone_size: NA
v_call: TRBV11-2
d_call: NA
j_call: TRBJ2-4
cdr3_nt: TGTGCCAGCAGCTTAGTTCCGCAGGGGTCGAACATTCAGTACTTC
cdr3_aa: CASSLVPQGSNIQYF

clone_size: NA
v_call: TRBV19
d_call: TRBD2
j_call: TRBJ2-1
cdr3_nt: TGTGCCAGTAGTATTAGTGGGACTAGTTGGAATGAGCAGTTCTTC
cdr3_aa: CASSISGTSWNEQFF

clone_size: NA
v_call: TRBV6-1
d_call: TRBD1
j_call: TRBJ1-4
cdr3_nt: TGTGCCAGCAGCGGGACAGAATTTAATGAAAAACTGTTTTTT
cdr3_aa: CASSGTEFNEKLFF

clone_size: NA
v_call: TRBV29-1
d_call: NA
j_call: TRBJ2-5
cdr3_nt: TGCAGCGCCAGGAGGGGCGACGAGACCCAGTACTTC
cdr3_aa: CSARRGDETQYF

clone_size: once
v_call: TRBV5-4
d_call: NA
j_call: TRBJ2-7
cdr3_nt: TGTGCCAGCAGGTCCTCGGGAAGGGACGAGCAGTACTTC
cdr3_aa: CASRSSGRDEQYF

clone_size: NA
v_call: TRBV4-3
d_call: NA
j_call: TRBJ1-2
cdr3_nt: TGCGCCAGCAGCCCAGGGAAAGGTGCCCATGGCTACACCTTC
cdr3_aa: CASSPGKGAHGYTF

clone_size: NA
v_call: TRBV14
d_call: NA
j_call: TRBJ1-2
cdr3_nt: TGTGCCAGCAGCCAAGCTCCTAACTATGGCTACACCTTC
cdr3_aa: CASSQAPNYGYTF

clone_size: NA
v_call: TRBV7-9
d_call: NA
j_call: TRBJ2-7
cdr3_nt: TGTGCCAGCAGCTTCGTAAACTACGAGCAGTACTTC
cdr3_aa: CASSFVNYEQYF

clone_size: NA
v_call: TRBV7-2
d_call: TRBD2
j_call: TRBJ2-7
cdr3_nt: TGTGCCAGCAGCCTCGTTGGGACTAGCGGGGTCTACGAGCAGTACTTC
cdr3_aa: CASSLVGTSGVYEQYF

clone_size: NA
v_call: TRBV28
d_call: NA
j_call: TRBJ2-7
cdr3_nt: TGTGCCAGCGGTTGGCGGGGTGACGAGCAGTACTTC
cdr3_aa: CASGWRGDEQYF

clone_size: few
v_call: TRBV7-2
d_call: TRBD2
j_call: TRBJ2-3
cdr3_nt: TGTGCCAGCAGCTTAGTTCGTCCTAGCGGGGGTAGTACAGATACGCAGTATTTT
cdr3_aa: CASSLVRPSGGSTDTQYF

clone_size: NA
v_call: TRBV18
d_call: NA
j_call: TRBJ2-3
cdr3_nt: TGTGCCAGCTCCCCCCTTCCCACAGATACGCAGTATTTT
cdr3_aa: CASSPLPTDTQYF

clone_size: NA
v_call: TRBV10-2
d_call: TRBD1
j_call: TRBJ2-4
cdr3_nt: TGCGCCAGCAGGCAGGGGGCGGGCATTCAGTACTTC
cdr3_aa: CASRQGAGIQYF

clone_size: NA
v_call: TRBV19
d_call: NA
j_call: TRBJ2-1
cdr3_nt: TGTGCCAGTAGTATAGATTTGGAGGGAAATGAGCAGTTCTTC
cdr3_aa: CASSIDLEGNEQFF

clone_size: NA
v_call: TRBV7-9
d_call: NA
j_call: TRBJ2-7
cdr3_nt: TGTGCCAGCAGCCAACGCGGCTACGAGCAGTACTTC
cdr3_aa: CASSQRGYEQYF

clone_size: NA
v_call: TRBV7-2
d_call: NA
j_call: TRBJ1-2
cdr3_nt: TGTGCCAGCAGCTTAGATCGGGGGGCGAGAGGTGGCTACACCTTC
cdr3_aa: CASSLDRGARGGYTF

clone_size: NA
v_call: TRBV7-2
d_call: TRBD1
j_call: TRBJ1-2
cdr3_nt: TGTGCCAGCAGCTTGGGGACAGGTCTCTATGGCTACACCTTC
cdr3_aa: CASSLGTGLYGYTF

clone_size: NA
v_call: TRBV5-1
d_call: NA
j_call: TRBJ2-1
cdr3_nt: TGCGCCAGCAGCTTGGTGCCGGGACACCCTGACAATGAGCAGTTCTTC
cdr3_aa: CASSLVPGHPDNEQFF

clone_size: few
v_call: TRBV6-5
d_call: TRBD1
j_call: TRBJ1-1
cdr3_nt: TGTGCCAGCAGTTACAGGGACAGGAGGACTGAAGCTTTCTTT
cdr3_aa: CASSYRDRRTEAFF

clone_size: NA
v_call: TRBV7-3
d_call: TRBD2
j_call: TRBJ2-5
cdr3_nt: TGTGCCAGCAGCTTACGAGCGGGGGAGATAGAGACCCAGTACTTC
cdr3_aa: CASSLRAGEIETQYF

clone_size: NA
v_call: TRBV7-2
d_call: TRBD1
j_call: TRBJ1-2
cdr3_nt: TGTGCCAGCAGCTACCCGGGGCAGGGGGATGGCTACACCTTC
cdr3_aa: CASSYPGQGDGYTF

clone_size: NA
v_call: TRBV28
d_call: TRBD2
j_call: TRBJ2-7
cdr3_nt: TGTGCCAGCAGTTTCCGACTAGCGACGGACGAGCAGTACTTC
cdr3_aa: CASSFRLATDEQYF

clone_size: once
v_call: TRBV28
d_call: TRBD1
j_call: TRBJ1-2
cdr3_nt: TGTGCCAGCAGGCTGACAGGGACCTATGGCTACACCTTC
cdr3_aa: CASRLTGTYGYTF

clone_size: NA
v_call: TRBV7-3
d_call: TRBD2
j_call: TRBJ2-2
cdr3_nt: TGTGCCAGCAGCTTGGGAGGGGCCCCCGGGGAGCTGTTTTTT
cdr3_aa: CASSLGGAPGELFF